This passage covers 23 T cell receptor beta chains from one sample sequenced in a study of vaccination and CD4 T cells after COVID-19. Treatment reported: roughly 11-day PBMC culture with coronavirus spike peptide pools or control peptides (ViraFEST assay). These TCRs' antigens remain unknown. The Oncomine TCR Beta short-read assay was applied to DNA of cultured CD4+ T cells. MiXCR, applied by TCRdb to the PCR reads, yields one record per CDR3 protein. The table has roughly 12,000 distinct CDR3 sequences, around 80% seen once. Sequencing was carried out using CD4+ T cells from blood, cultured in vitro. The receptors were gathered from a human donor who had recovered from COVID-19.

The V and J genes are TRBV20-1 and TRBJ1-5; D is ambiguous. In germline, CDR1 is DFQATT, CDR2 SNEGSKA (reference sequence). The CDR3 contains 16 residues. The V and J ends lost 0 bases and 3 bases respectively, with 15 bases between them. The CDR3 spells CSARDPLASVNQPQHF. CDR3 coding DNA: TGCAGTGCTAGAGATCCCCTGGCCTCCGTCAATCAGCCCCAGCATTTT.

This clonotype showed up just a few times. The chain is built from TRBV6-1 and TRBJ1-5; D ambiguous. Germline loops: CDR1 MNHNS, CDR2 SASEGT. The CDR3 extends over 16 amino acids. Trimming removed 1 base from V and 0 bases from J, with 10 bases in between. The CDR3 sequence: CASSEVWGISNQPQHF. In nucleotides, the CDR3 is TGTGCCAGCAGTGAAGTTTGGGGTATTAGCAATCAGCCCCAGCATTTT.

This clonotype was recorded only once. The V gene is TRBV6-5, the J gene TRBJ2-7; 8 nucleotides agree with TRBD2. Trimming cost V 0 bases and J 4 bases; bases outside gene matches: 8. The CDR3 is 16 residues long. Germline V gives CDR1 MNHEY, CDR2 SVGAGI. CDR3 nucleotide sequence: TGTGCCAGCAGTTACTCGAAAGCTAGCGGGCGGTACGAGCAGTACTTC. It yields the protein CASSYSKASGRYEQYF.

The table lists this clonotype with a few counts. The gene calls are TRBV20-1 and TRBJ1-2, with 8 bases aligning to TRBD1. The CDR3 consists of 15 residues. With 0 bases clipped from V and 7 bases from J, the junction kept 10 bases outside the gene matches. The germline CDR1 and CDR2 sequences are DFQATT and SNEGSKA (reference sequence). CDR3 nucleotide sequence: TGCAGTGCTAGAGAGGGACGGCAGGGGGCGACTGGCTACACCTTC. Amino acid sequence: CSAREGRQGATGYTF.

This sequence joins TRBV27 and TRBJ1-1; no firm D call. The germline V gene has CDR1 MNHEY and CDR2 SMNVEV (reference sequence). This CDR3 is built from 13 residues. Trimming removed 2 bases at V and 4 bases at J, with 8 bases between. CDR3 residues: CASSLGSVTEAFF. The CDR3 coding sequence is TGTGCCAGCAGTTTAGGTTCCGTCACTGAAGCTTTCTTT.

In its sample, this clonotype was seen a few times. The J gene is TRBJ1-5, the V gene TRBV27; TRBD1 aligns across 7 bases. CDR1 and CDR2 (germline): MNHEY, SMNVEV (reference sequence). J lost 9 bases, V lost 5 bases, and 10 bases had no gene match. The CDR3 loop spans 14 amino acids. Written as DNA, the CDR3 is TGTGCCAGCAGTCCGGGGACAGCTGTTCGGCCCCAGCATTTT. As protein: CASSPGTAVRPQHF.

V is TRBV28 and J is TRBJ2-1; TRBD1 agrees at 9 bases. V lost 7 bases to trimming and J lost 13 bases; unmatched junction nucleotides: 11. From germline, CDR1 is MDHEN and CDR2 SYDVKM. There are 13 residues in the CDR3. This CDR3 reads CASTITPGQGQFF. CDR3 nucleotides: TGTGCCAGCACCATAACCCCGGGACAGGGACAGTTCTTC.

The chain is built from TRBV20-1 and TRBJ2-5; 8 positions agree with TRBD2. CDR1 is DFQATT, CDR2 SNEGSKA, per germline (reference sequence). The CDR3 runs 14 residues. J gave up 7 bases and V 2 bases, and 9 bases lay outside the gene matches. DNA for the CDR3: TGCAGTGCTAGACGGGGACTAGAAGGGGGGACCCAGTACTTC. It yields the protein CSARRGLEGGTQYF.

The rearrangement joins TRBV6-1 to TRBJ1-5; D is perhaps TRBD1 (6 bases). Germline CDR1 is MNHNS and CDR2 is SASEGT. V lost 8 bases, J lost 5 bases, and 16 bases lay in between. This CDR3 has 14 amino acids. CDR3 sequence: CASDNGGRDQPQHF. CDR3 coding DNA: TGTGCCAGCGACAATGGGGGGCGTGATCAGCCCCAGCATTTT.

This clonotype was counted only a few times. This chain links TRBV29-1 with TRBJ1-2; D is perhaps TRBD1 (6 bases). V was cut by 4 bases and J by 1 base, with 13 bases left in between. This CDR3 has 14 amino acids. Germline CDR1 reads SQVTM; CDR2 reads ANQGSEA. CDR3 DNA: TGCAGCGTTGGGTTGGGGGGCAATAACTATGGCTACACCTTC. Protein product: CSVGLGGNNYGYTF.

This clonotype was seen once. This sequence joins TRBV20-1 and TRBJ2-1, with a tentative D call TRBD2 (6 bases). V was pared by 5 bases and J by 1 base, with 15 bases between. Germline CDR1 is DFQATT and CDR2 is SNEGSKA (reference sequence). The CDR3 length is 15 residues. The CDR3 loop is CSASSSAKSYNEQFF. The CDR3 bases are TGCAGTGCTTCTTCTAGCGCAAAGTCCTACAATGAGCAGTTCTTC.

This clonotype was observed a handful of times. V is TRBV27 and J is TRBJ1-5; TRBD1 aligns across 7 bases. CDR1 is MNHEY, CDR2 SMNVEV, per germline (reference sequence). V lost 6 bases to trimming and J lost 3 bases; unmatched junction nucleotides: 8. The CDR3 is made up of 15 amino acids. CDR3 residues: CASSFTGAFNQPQHF. As DNA, the CDR3 is TGTGCCAGCAGCTTTACAGGGGCCTTCAATCAGCCCCAGCATTTT.

The gene calls are TRBV28 and TRBJ1-1; no definite D call. CDR1 is MDHEN, CDR2 SYDVKM, per germline. The CDR3 runs to 11 residues. Trimming shortened V by 2 bases and J by 8 bases, and 6 bases separated the two germline ends. The DNA for the CDR3 is TGTGCCAGCAGTTTACGTCTGGAAGCTTTCTTT. Its protein is CASSLRLEAFF.

This clonotype was detected only once. The chain joins TRBV20-1 to TRBJ1-5; D is perhaps TRBD1 (6 bases). V shed 3 bases and J shed 6 bases, with 18 bases lying between them. The CDR3 spans 15 residues. The germline V gene encodes CDR1 DFQATT and CDR2 SNEGSKA (reference sequence). DNA of the CDR3: TGCAGTGCTAGGGGGACTAAGGGGGGTTTTCAGCCCCAGCATTTT. It yields the protein CSARGTKGGFQPQHF.

Only a few counts were recorded for this clonotype. This chain uses TRBV27 with TRBJ2-6; D unclear. V lost 6 bases to trimming and J lost 3 bases, with 6 bases between them. Germline assignment: CDR1 MNHEY and CDR2 SMNVEV (reference sequence). This CDR3 has 13 amino acids. The CDR3 region is CASRGFGANVLTF. As DNA, the CDR3 is TGTGCCAGCAGGGGATTTGGGGCCAACGTCCTGACTTTC.

The gene calls are TRBV24-1 and TRBJ2-1; D ambiguous. CDR3 length: 12 residues. Per germline, CDR1 KGHDR and CDR2 SFDVKD. The ends were cut back, 4 bases at V and 11 bases at J, with 11 bases in the middle. This CDR3 is CATSDTNRKQFF. In DNA, the CDR3 is TGTGCCACCAGTGACACAAATCGTAAGCAGTTCTTC.

This chain uses TRBV20-1 with TRBJ1-1; 7 bases match TRBD1. This CDR3 is 13 amino acids long. Germline-derived CDR1 and CDR2 are DFQATT and SNEGSKA (reference sequence). Trimming cost V 6 bases and J 0 bases; bases outside gene matches: 4. The CDR3 loop reads CSATGTVNTEAFF. The CDR3 nucleotides read TGCAGTGCAACTGGGACAGTGAACACTGAAGCTTTCTTT.

This clonotype is categorized as large. This chain links TRBV6-1 with TRBJ1-2; a possible D gene is TRBD1 (6 bases). The CDR3 covers 13 residues. The germline gives CDR1 MNHNS, CDR2 SASEGT. The germline V and J ends were trimmed by 9 bases and 4 bases, with 15 bases remaining between them. The DNA of the CDR3 is TGTGCCAGTCAAACACAGGGACGCTATGGCTACACCTTC. It specifies CASQTQGRYGYTF.

The V call is TRBV20-1, the J call TRBJ1-5; D is ambiguous. V was clipped by 2 bases and J by 1 base, with 3 bases between them. The CDR3 runs 12 residues. Germline CDR1 and CDR2: DFQATT and SNEGSKA (reference sequence). The CDR3 DNA follows: TGCAGTGCTAGATGGAGCAATCAGCCCCAGCATTTT. This codes for CSARWSNQPQHF.

The J gene is TRBJ2-1, the V gene TRBV20-1; 11 bases fit TRBD1. Germline lookup yields CDR1 DFQATT and CDR2 SNEGSKA (reference sequence). After removal of 4 bases from V and 0 bases from J, the junction contained 2 bases not matched to a gene. This CDR3 comprises 15 residues. CDR3 coding DNA: TGCAGTGCTACAGGGACAGGGGGCTCCTACAATGAGCAGTTCTTC. Protein: CSATGTGGSYNEQFF.

This chain links TRBV6-2 or TRBV6-3 with TRBJ2-3; TRBD1 matches 7 bases. V was pared by 8 bases and J by 1 base, with 12 bases of the junction left unmatched. This CDR3 region has 16 residues. Germline CDR1 MNHEY, CDR2 SVGEGT. This CDR3 reads CASSSRGTARTDTQYF. CDR3 in DNA: TGTGCCAGCTCCTCCCGAGGGACAGCCCGCACAGATACGCAGTATTTT.

V is TRBV30 and J is TRBJ1-6, with D perhaps TRBD1 (5 bases). Trimming shortened V by 0 bases and J by 10 bases, and 16 bases separated the two germline ends. Germline loops: CDR1 GTSNPN, CDR2 SVGIG (reference sequence). The CDR3 loop spans 15 amino acids. In nucleotides, the CDR3 is TGTGCCTGGAGTGTACGGGGGGGTATTCGGTCACCCCTCCACTTT. It is translated as CAWSVRGGIRSPLHF. Full variable domain (rest looked up from reference TRBV30 and TRBJ1-6): SQTIHQWPATLVQPVGSPLSLECTVEGTSNPNLYWYRQAAGRGLQLLFYSVGIGQISSEVPQNLSASRPQDRQFILSSKKLLLSDSGFYLCAWSVRGGIRSPLHFGNGTRLTVT.

This clonotype was counted once. The rearrangement links TRBV27 to TRBJ2-1; 8 bases agree with TRBD2. The CDR3 consists of 13 residues. J gave up 10 bases and V 2 bases, and 4 bases lay outside the gene matches. Per germline, CDR1 MNHEY and CDR2 SMNVEV (reference sequence). The CDR3 spells CASSLLTSGEQFF. The CDR3 DNA is TGTGCCAGCAGTTTACTAACTAGCGGAGAGCAGTTCTTC.